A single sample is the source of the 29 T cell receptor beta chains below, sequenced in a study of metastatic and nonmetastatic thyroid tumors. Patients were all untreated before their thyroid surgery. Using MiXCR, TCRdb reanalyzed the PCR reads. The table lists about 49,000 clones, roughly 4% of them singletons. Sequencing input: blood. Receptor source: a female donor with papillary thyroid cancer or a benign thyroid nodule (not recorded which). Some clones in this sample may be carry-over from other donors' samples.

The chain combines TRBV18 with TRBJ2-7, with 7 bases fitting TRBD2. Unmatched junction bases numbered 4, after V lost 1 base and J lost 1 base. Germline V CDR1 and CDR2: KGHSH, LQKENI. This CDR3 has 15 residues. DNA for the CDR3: TGTGCCAGCTCACCACAGGGCGGGAGATCCTACGAGCAGTACTTC. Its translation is CASSPQGGRSYEQYF.

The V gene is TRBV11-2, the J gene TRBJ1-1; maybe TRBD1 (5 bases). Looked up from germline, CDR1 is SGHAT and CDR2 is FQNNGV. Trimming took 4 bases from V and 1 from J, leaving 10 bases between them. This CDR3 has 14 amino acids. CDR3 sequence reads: CASSSGRRNTEAFF. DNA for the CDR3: TGTGCCAGCAGCTCGGGACGGAGGAACACTGAAGCTTTCTTT. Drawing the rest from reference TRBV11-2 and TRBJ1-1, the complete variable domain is EAGVAQSPRYKIIEKRQSVAFWCNPISGHATLYWYQQILGQGPKLLIQFQNNGVVDDSQLPKDRFSAERLKGVDSTLKIQPAKLEDSAVYLCASSSGRRNTEAFFGQGTRLTVV.

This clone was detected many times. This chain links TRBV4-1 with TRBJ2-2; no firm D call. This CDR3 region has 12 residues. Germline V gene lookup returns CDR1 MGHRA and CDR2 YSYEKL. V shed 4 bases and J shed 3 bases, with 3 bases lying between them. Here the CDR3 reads CASSRDTGELFF. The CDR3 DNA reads TGCGCCAGCAGCCGGGACACCGGGGAGCTGTTTTTT.

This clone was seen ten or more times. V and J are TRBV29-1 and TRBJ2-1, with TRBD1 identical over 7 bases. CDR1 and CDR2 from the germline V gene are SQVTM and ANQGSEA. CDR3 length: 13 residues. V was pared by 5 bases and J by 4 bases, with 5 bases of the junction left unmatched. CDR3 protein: CSVPGTVYNEQFF. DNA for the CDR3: TGCAGCGTTCCAGGGACAGTTTACAATGAGCAGTTCTTC.

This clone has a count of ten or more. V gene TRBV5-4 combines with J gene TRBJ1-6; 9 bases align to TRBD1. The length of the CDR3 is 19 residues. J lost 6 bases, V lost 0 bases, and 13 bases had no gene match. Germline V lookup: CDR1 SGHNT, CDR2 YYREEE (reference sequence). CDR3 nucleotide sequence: TGTGCCAGCAGCTTGGGGTACGGGACAGGGACGTTGGGTAATTCACCCCTCCACTTT. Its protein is CASSLGYGTGTLGNSPLHF.

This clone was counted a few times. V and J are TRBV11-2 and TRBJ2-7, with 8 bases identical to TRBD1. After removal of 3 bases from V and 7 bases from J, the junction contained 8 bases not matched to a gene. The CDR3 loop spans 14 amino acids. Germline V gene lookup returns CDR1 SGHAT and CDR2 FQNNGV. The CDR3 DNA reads TGTGCCAGCAGCTTCACGACAGGGGACGGGGAGCAGTACTTC. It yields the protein CASSFTTGDGEQYF.

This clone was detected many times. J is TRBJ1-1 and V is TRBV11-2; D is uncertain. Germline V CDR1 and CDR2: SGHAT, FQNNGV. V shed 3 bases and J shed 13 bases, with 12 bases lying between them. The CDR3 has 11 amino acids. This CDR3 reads CASSFQGYNFF. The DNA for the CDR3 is TGTGCCAGCAGCTTCCAAGGGTATAATTTCTTT.

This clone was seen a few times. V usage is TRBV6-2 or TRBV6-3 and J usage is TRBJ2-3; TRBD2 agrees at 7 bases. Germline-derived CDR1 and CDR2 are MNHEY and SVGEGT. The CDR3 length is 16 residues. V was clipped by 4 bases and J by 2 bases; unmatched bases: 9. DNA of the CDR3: TGTGCCAGCAGTTCCCCTAGAGGACTAGTCACAGATACGCAGTATTTT. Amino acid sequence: CASSSPRGLVTDTQYF.

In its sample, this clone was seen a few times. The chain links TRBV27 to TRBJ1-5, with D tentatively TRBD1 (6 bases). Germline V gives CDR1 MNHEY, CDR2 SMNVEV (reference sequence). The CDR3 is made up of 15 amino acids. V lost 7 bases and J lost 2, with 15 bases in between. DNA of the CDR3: TGTGCCAGCAACGAGGGGGGGTCGGGCAATCAGCCCCAGCATTTT. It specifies CASNEGGSGNQPQHF.

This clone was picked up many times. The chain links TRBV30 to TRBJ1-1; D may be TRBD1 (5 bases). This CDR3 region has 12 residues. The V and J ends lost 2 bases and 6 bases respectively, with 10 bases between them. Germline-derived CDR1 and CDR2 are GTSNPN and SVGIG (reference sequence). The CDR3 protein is CAWSKEGAEAFF. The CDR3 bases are TGTGCCTGGAGTAAGGAAGGGGCTGAAGCTTTCTTT.

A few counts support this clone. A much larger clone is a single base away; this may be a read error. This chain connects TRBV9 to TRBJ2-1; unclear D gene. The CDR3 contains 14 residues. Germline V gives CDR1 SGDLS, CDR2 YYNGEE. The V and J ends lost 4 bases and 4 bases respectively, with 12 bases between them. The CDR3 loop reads CASSSLGGYNEQFF. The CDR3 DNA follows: TGTGCCAGCAGCTCCCTAGGCGGATACAATGAGCAGTTCTTC.

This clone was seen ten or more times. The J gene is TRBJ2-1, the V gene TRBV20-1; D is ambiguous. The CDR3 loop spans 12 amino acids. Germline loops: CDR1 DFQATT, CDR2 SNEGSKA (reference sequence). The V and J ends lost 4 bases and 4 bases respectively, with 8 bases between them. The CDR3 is CSATDGYNEQFF. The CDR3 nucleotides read TGCAGTGCTACCGACGGATACAATGAGCAGTTCTTC.

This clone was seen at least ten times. The CDR3 DNA reads TGTGCCAGCAGCCCACGACAGGGTCTACGGTACACCTTC. It translates to CASSPRQGLRYTF. The rearrangement uses TRBV3-1 and TRBJ1-2; 7 positions agree with TRBD1. This CDR3 has 13 residues. After removal of 4 bases from V and 11 bases from J, the junction contained 10 bases not matched to a gene. The germline gives CDR1 LGHDT, CDR2 YNNKEL (reference sequence).

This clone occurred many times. In nucleotides, the CDR3 is TGTGCCAGCAGCCCCGGGACGGGAACTGGGGGCTACACCTTC. This encodes CASSPGTGTGGYTF. This sequence joins TRBV7-9 and TRBJ1-2; D possibly corresponds to TRBD1 (5 bases). Trimming removed 5 bases from V and 8 bases from J, with 18 bases in between. CDR1 is SEHNR, CDR2 FQNEAQ, per germline (reference sequence). The CDR3 is 14 residues long.

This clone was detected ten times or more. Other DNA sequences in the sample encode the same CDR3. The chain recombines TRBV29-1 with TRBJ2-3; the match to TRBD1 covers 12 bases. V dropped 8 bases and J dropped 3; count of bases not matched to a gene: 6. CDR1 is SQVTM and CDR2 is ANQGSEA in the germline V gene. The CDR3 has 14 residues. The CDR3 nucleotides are TGCAGCCCCGGGGGACAGGGGGCAACAGATACGCAGTATTTT. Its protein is CSPGGQGATDTQYF.

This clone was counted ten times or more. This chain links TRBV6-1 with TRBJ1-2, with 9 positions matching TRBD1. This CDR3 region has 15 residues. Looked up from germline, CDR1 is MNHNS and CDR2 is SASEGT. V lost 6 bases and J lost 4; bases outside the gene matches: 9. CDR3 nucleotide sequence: TGTGCCAGCAGATCTCCGGGACAGGGAACCTATGGCTACACCTTC. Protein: CASRSPGQGTYGYTF.

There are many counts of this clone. This CDR3 is CAWSGGPGSSGGYEQYF. The CDR3 DNA is TGTGCCTGGAGTGGTGGCCCCGGGAGTAGCGGAGGATACGAGCAGTACTTC. V is TRBV30 and J is TRBJ2-7; perhaps TRBD2 as D (6 bases). CDR1 is GTSNPN and CDR2 is SVGIG in the germline V gene (reference sequence). The V end lost 1 base, the J end lost 4 bases, and 23 bases lay between the germline ends. This CDR3 contains 17 residues.

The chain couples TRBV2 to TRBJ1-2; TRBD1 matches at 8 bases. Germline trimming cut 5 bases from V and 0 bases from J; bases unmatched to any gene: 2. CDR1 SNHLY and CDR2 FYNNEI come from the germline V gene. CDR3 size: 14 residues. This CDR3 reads CASSLGQANYGYTF. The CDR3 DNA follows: TGTGCCAGCAGTCTGGGACAGGCTAACTATGGCTACACCTTC.

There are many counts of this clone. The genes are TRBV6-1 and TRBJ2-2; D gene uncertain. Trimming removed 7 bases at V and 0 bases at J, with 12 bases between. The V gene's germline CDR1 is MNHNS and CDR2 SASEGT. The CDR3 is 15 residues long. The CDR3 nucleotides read TGTGCCAGCAACAAGGACGGCGCGAACACCGGGGAGCTGTTTTTT. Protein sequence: CASNKDGANTGELFF.

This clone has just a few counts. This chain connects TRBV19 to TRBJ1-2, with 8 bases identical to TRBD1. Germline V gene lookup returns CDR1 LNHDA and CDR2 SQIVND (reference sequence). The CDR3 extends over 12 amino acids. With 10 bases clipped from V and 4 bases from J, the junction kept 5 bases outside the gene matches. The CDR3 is CAKMDRAYGYTF. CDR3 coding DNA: TGTGCCAAAATGGACAGGGCCTATGGCTACACCTTC.

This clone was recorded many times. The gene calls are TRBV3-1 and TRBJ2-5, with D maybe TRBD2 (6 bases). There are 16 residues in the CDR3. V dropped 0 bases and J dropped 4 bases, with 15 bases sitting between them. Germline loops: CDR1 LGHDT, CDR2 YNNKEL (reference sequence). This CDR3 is CASSQEGLARGETQYF. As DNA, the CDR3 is TGTGCCAGCAGCCAAGAGGGCCTAGCGAGAGGAGAGACCCAGTACTTC.

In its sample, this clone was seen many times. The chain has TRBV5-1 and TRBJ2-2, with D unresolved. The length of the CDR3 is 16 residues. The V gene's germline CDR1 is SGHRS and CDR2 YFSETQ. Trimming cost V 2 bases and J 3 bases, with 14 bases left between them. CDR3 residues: CASSFAPIGDTGELFF. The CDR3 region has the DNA TGCGCCAGCAGCTTCGCCCCGATTGGGGACACCGGGGAGCTGTTTTTT.

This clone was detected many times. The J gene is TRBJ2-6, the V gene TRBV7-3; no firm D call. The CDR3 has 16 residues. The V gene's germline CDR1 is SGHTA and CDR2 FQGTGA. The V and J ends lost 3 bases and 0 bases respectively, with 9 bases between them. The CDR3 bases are TGTGCCAGCAGCTTTGACACCACCTCTGGGGCCAACGTCCTGACTTTC. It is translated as CASSFDTTSGANVLTF.

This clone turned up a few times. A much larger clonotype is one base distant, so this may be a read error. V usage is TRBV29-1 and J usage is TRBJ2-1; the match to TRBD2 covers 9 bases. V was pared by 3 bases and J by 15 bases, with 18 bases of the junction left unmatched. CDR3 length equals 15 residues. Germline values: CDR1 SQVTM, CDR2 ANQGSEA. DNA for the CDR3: TGCAGCGTTGATGTTAGTGGACTAGCGTGGCCTATTTTGTTCTTC. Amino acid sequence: CSVDVSGLAWPILFF.

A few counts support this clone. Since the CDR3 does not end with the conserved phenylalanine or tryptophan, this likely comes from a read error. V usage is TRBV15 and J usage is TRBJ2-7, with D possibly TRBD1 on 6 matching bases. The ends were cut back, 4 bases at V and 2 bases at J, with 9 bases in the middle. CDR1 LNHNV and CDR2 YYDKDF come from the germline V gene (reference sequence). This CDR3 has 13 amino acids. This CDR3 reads CATSNGQTYEQYL. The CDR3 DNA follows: TGTGCCACCAGCAATGGACAGACCTACGAGCAGTACCTC.

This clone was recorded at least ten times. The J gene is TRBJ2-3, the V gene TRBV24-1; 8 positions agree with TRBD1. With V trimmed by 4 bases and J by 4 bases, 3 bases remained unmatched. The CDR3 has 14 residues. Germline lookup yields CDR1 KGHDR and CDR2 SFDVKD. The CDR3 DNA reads TGTGCCACCAGTGACCAGGGGGCGGCAGATACGCAGTATTTT. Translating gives CATSDQGAADTQYF.

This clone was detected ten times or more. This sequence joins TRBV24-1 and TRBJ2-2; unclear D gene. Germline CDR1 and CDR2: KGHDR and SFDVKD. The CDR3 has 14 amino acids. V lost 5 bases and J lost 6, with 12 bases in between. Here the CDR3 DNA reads TGTGCCACCAGTGTAAGGTCGGGTGCCGGGGAGCTGTTTTTT. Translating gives CATSVRSGAGELFF.

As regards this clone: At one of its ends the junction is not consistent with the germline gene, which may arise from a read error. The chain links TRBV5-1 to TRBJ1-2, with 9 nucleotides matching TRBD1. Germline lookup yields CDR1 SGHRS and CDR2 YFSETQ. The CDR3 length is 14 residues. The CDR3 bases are TGCTCCAGCGGACCCGGGACAGGGTTAGATGGCTACACCTTC. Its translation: CSSGPGTGLDGYTF.

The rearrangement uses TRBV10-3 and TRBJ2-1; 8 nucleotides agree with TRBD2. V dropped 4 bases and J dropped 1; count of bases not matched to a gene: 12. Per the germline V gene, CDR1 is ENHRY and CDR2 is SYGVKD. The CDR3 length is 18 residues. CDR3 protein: CAISATGGRRGSYNEQFF. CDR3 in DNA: TGTGCCATCAGTGCGACTGGCGGGAGGCGAGGTTCCTACAATGAGCAGTTCTTC.